The 4 T cell receptor beta chains listed next were all sequenced from one sample in a study of T-cell reconstitution after alpha-beta-depleted transplantation in children. A TCRbeta library incorporating unique molecular identifiers was prepared. A single record per CDR3 protein comes from TCRdb applying MiXCR to the PCR reads. In the table there are around 600,000 distinct CDR3 sequences, more than 9% of which are singletons. The sequencing here drew on PBMCs from the stem cell graft donor, taken from the stem cell graft. The origin of the receptors is a human donor who donated a stem cell graft to a child with acute myeloid leukemia.

The rearrangement uses TRBV10-3 and TRBJ2-7; no definite D call. CDR3 length equals 14 residues. Deletions cut 6 bases from V and 2 bases from J, with 14 bases between. CDR1 ENHRY and CDR2 SYGVKD come from the germline V gene. The CDR3 DNA follows: TGTGCCATCAGCACGCTCTTAGTCCCCTACGAGCAGTACTTC. Encoded protein: CAISTLLVPYEQYF.

The chain links TRBV24-1 to TRBJ1-2; D gene uncertain. With 2 bases removed from V and 7 bases from J, the gap between germline ends came to 19 bases. CDR1 and CDR2 from the germline V gene are KGHDR and SFDVKD. The CDR3 loop spans 16 amino acids. The CDR3 nucleotides read TGTGCCACCAGTGATTCTCCTTCATTGTCGGGAGGTGGCTACACCTTC. Its translation: CATSDSPSLSGGGYTF.

At least ten counts were recorded for this clonotype. This chain connects TRBV7-9 to TRBJ2-7, with 11 bases matching TRBD2. V lost 4 bases to trimming and J lost 6 bases; unmatched junction nucleotides: 5. The CDR3 is 14 residues long. Germline-derived CDR1 and CDR2 are SEHNR and FQNEAQ (reference sequence). CDR3 sequence reads: CASSYTSGSSEQYF. CDR3 in DNA: TGTGCCAGCAGCTACACTAGCGGGAGTTCCGAGCAGTACTTC.

Here the CDR3 DNA reads TGCGCCAGCAGCCGGGGCGGAGATACGCAGTATTTT. Its translation: CASSRGGDTQYF. J is TRBJ2-3 and V is TRBV5-1; the D gene could be TRBD1 or TRBD2 (5 bases each). V lost 4 bases to trimming and J lost 5 bases, with 8 bases between them. CDR1 and CDR2 from the germline V gene are SGHRS and YFSETQ. The CDR3 has 12 residues.